This record concerns one T cell receptor beta chain sequence. This sample stems from a study of technical replicates of blood from a handful of donors. The CDR3 is 14 residues long. Germline V gives CDR1 MNHNY, CDR2 SVGAGI (reference sequence). The trim removed 8 bases at V and 7 bases at J, leaving 7 bases unmatched. Clones were read by immunoSEQ multiplex PCR, and TCRdb kept only the in-frame ones, dropping some. Here the sample spans about 100,000 clones, approximately 95% being singletons. This sequence joins TRBV6-6 and TRBJ2-2; 10 positions match TRBD1. This TCR came from a human donor in good health. The sample was T cells isolated from PBMCs. CDR3 nucleotide sequence: TGTGCCAGCTGGGACAGGGGTCGGATCGGGGAGCTGTTTTTT. Amino acids: CASWDRGRIGELFF.